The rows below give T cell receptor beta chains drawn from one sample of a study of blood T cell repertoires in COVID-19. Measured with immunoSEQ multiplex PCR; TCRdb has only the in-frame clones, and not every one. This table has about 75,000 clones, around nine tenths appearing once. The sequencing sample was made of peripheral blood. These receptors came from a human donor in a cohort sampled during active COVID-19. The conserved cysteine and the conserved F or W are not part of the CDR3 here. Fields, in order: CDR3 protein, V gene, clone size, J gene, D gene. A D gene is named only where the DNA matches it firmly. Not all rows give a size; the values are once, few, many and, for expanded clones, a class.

cdr3_aa: ASSRGQGWKTEAF; v_call: TRBV6-5; clone_size: .; j_call: TRBJ1-1; d_call: .
cdr3_aa: ARQGKIAGGYT; v_call: TRBV27; clone_size: .; j_call: TRBJ1-2; d_call: TRBD1
cdr3_aa: ASSAMGGGAYEQY; v_call: TRBV2; clone_size: .; j_call: TRBJ2-7; d_call: TRBD2
cdr3_aa: ASSFPTSYEQY; v_call: TRBV5-4; clone_size: .; j_call: TRBJ2-7; d_call: .
cdr3_aa: ASSQSNYGYT; v_call: TRBV7-2; clone_size: .; j_call: TRBJ1-2; d_call: .
cdr3_aa: ASSLDRTGELF; v_call: TRBV28; clone_size: .; j_call: TRBJ2-2; d_call: .
cdr3_aa: ASSVGGKHEQY; v_call: TRBV2; clone_size: .; j_call: TRBJ2-7; d_call: .
cdr3_aa: ASAATSGSRDEQF; v_call: TRBV12-5; clone_size: .; j_call: TRBJ2-1; d_call: TRBD2
cdr3_aa: ASSFGRRDRGDRSGYT; v_call: TRBV5-4; clone_size: .; j_call: TRBJ1-2; d_call: TRBD1
cdr3_aa: ARGWTSGTPYEQY; v_call: TRBV19; clone_size: .; j_call: TRBJ2-7; d_call: TRBD2
cdr3_aa: ASSVAPSHEQY; v_call: TRBV9; clone_size: .; j_call: TRBJ2-7; d_call: .
cdr3_aa: ASSVSGTGKDGELF; v_call: TRBV9; clone_size: .; j_call: TRBJ2-2; d_call: TRBD1
cdr3_aa: ASSQDPRTSGRVNEQY; v_call: TRBV4-1; clone_size: .; j_call: TRBJ2-7; d_call: TRBD2
cdr3_aa: ASMRANNSPLH; v_call: TRBV19; clone_size: .; j_call: TRBJ1-6; d_call: .
cdr3_aa: ASSSGARGGEQY; v_call: TRBV27; clone_size: few; j_call: TRBJ2-7; d_call: TRBD2
cdr3_aa: ARSIGLAGVYEQY; v_call: TRBV7-5; clone_size: .; j_call: TRBJ2-7; d_call: .
cdr3_aa: ASSLPHTYEQY; v_call: TRBV5-4; clone_size: .; j_call: TRBJ2-7; d_call: .
cdr3_aa: ASSPRGGDTDTQY; v_call: TRBV7-9; clone_size: .; j_call: TRBJ2-3; d_call: .
cdr3_aa: ASSMTGTLSTDTQY; v_call: TRBV27; clone_size: .; j_call: TRBJ2-3; d_call: .
cdr3_aa: ASRHRASEKLF; v_call: TRBV2; clone_size: .; j_call: TRBJ1-4; d_call: .
cdr3_aa: ASSNPGQGGGYT; v_call: TRBV6-5; clone_size: .; j_call: TRBJ1-2; d_call: TRBD1
cdr3_aa: ASSPGTTRTDTQY; v_call: TRBV7-9; clone_size: .; j_call: TRBJ2-3; d_call: TRBD2